A selection of T cell receptor beta chains follows, all from one sample in a study of blood T cell repertoires in COVID-19. Sequencing was performed with immunoSEQ multiplex PCR; in TCRdb, only in-frame clones are kept and a portion is missing. The data hold hundreds of thousands of clones, with about 89% observed a single time. Sequenced input: peripheral blood. Receptors originate from a man between 35 and 55 years old with acute or convalescent COVID-19. The CDR3 runs from the conserved cysteine through the conserved F or W. D genes are given only for firm matches. A row's size may be missing; if present it is once, few, many or a size class.

clone size: once; J gene: TRBJ1-3; V gene: TRBV6-1; D gene: -; CDR3 protein: CASSERQDSGNTIYF; CDR3 DNA: TGTGCCAGCAGTGAACGACAGGACTCTGGAAACACCATATATTTT
clone size: -; J gene: TRBJ1-6; V gene: TRBV19; D gene: TRBD1; CDR3 protein: CATTGTVGSPLHF; CDR3 DNA: TGTGCCACTACCGGGACAGTCGGTTCACCCCTCCACTTT
clone size: -; J gene: TRBJ2-7; V gene: TRBV5-4; D gene: TRBD2; CDR3 protein: CASSLAGLAGAHEQYF; CDR3 DNA: TGTGCCAGCAGCTTGGCGGGACTAGCGGGAGCACACGAGCAGTACTTC
clone size: -; J gene: TRBJ1-5; V gene: TRBV19; D gene: -; CDR3 protein: CASSTDPRESISQPQHF; CDR3 DNA: TGTGCCAGTAGTACCGATCCCCGGGAGTCGATCAGTCAGCCCCAGCATTTT
clone size: -; J gene: TRBJ1-2; V gene: TRBV15; D gene: -; CDR3 protein: CATSRDTGGYGYTF; CDR3 DNA: TGTGCCACCAGCAGAGATACGGGGGGCTATGGCTACACCTTC
clone size: once; J gene: TRBJ1-6; V gene: TRBV19; D gene: TRBD1; CDR3 protein: CASSLHQGGYNSPLHF; CDR3 DNA: TGTGCCAGTAGTCTACACCAGGGGGGTTATAATTCACCCCTCCACTTT
clone size: -; J gene: TRBJ2-3; V gene: TRBV20-1; D gene: -; CDR3 protein: CSASLEPSSTDTQYF; CDR3 DNA: TGCAGTGCTAGTCTAGAGCCCTCTAGCACAGATACGCAGTATTTT
clone size: few; J gene: TRBJ2-7; V gene: TRBV19; D gene: -; CDR3 protein: CASSIGGLSSYEQYF; CDR3 DNA: TGTGCCAGTAGTATTGGGGGGTTAAGTTCCTACGAGCAGTACTTC
clone size: -; J gene: TRBJ2-3; V gene: TRBV4-2; D gene: TRBD2; CDR3 protein: CASSQRRERGTDTQYF; CDR3 DNA: TGTGCCAGCAGCCAAAGGCGGGAGAGGGGCACAGATACGCAGTATTTT
clone size: -; J gene: TRBJ1-2; V gene: TRBV27; D gene: -; CDR3 protein: CASSLGWGPNYGYTF; CDR3 DNA: TGTGCCAGCAGTTTAGGCTGGGGGCCGAACTATGGCTACACCTTC
clone size: -; J gene: TRBJ1-2; V gene: TRBV5-4; D gene: -; CDR3 protein: CASSTGQFYGYTF; CDR3 DNA: TGTGCCAGCAGCACCGGACAGTTCTATGGCTACACCTTC
clone size: -; J gene: TRBJ2-3; V gene: TRBV28; D gene: -; CDR3 protein: CASSWGQSTDTQYF; CDR3 DNA: TGTGCCAGCAGTTGGGGACAAAGCACAGATACGCAGTATTTT
clone size: -; J gene: TRBJ1-2; V gene: TRBV30; D gene: -; CDR3 protein: CAWRAAGFGYTF; CDR3 DNA: TGTGCCTGGAGGGCCGCAGGGTTTGGCTACACCTTC
clone size: -; J gene: TRBJ2-3; V gene: TRBV5-1; D gene: -; CDR3 protein: CASSSFGTDTQYF; CDR3 DNA: TGCGCCAGCAGCTCATTTGGCACAGATACGCAGTATTTT
clone size: once; J gene: TRBJ2-2; V gene: TRBV5-1; D gene: -; CDR3 protein: CASSYPERALNTGELFF; CDR3 DNA: TGCGCCAGCAGCTACCCCGAGAGGGCCCTGAACACCGGGGAGCTGTTTTTT
clone size: once; J gene: TRBJ1-5; V gene: TRBV18; D gene: TRBD1; CDR3 protein: CASSPIGDRSINQPQHF; CDR3 DNA: TGTGCCAGCTCACCGATAGGGGACAGATCTATCAATCAGCCCCAGCATTTT
clone size: -; J gene: TRBJ1-2; V gene: TRBV10-3; D gene: -; CDR3 protein: CAIGGKENGYTF; CDR3 DNA: TGTGCCATCGGGGGGAAGGAGAATGGCTACACCTTC
clone size: -; J gene: TRBJ1-2; V gene: TRBV5-4; D gene: -; CDR3 protein: CASSLGTGNYGYTF; CDR3 DNA: TGTGCCAGCAGCTTGGGTACAGGGAACTATGGCTACACCTTC
clone size: -; J gene: TRBJ1-2; V gene: TRBV19; D gene: -; CDR3 protein: CASSIGRLRDYGYTF; CDR3 DNA: TGTGCCAGTAGTATTGGCCGCCTACGGGACTATGGCTACACCTTC
clone size: -; J gene: TRBJ1-2; V gene: TRBV28; D gene: TRBD1; CDR3 protein: CASSSGQGNYGYTF; CDR3 DNA: TGTGCCAGCAGTTCCGGACAGGGAAACTATGGCTACACCTTC
clone size: once; J gene: TRBJ1-1; V gene: TRBV10-3; D gene: -; CDR3 protein: CAISPGDETEAFF; CDR3 DNA: TGTGCCATCAGCCCAGGGGATGAGACTGAAGCTTTCTTT
clone size: -; J gene: TRBJ2-5; V gene: TRBV10-3; D gene: -; CDR3 protein: CAISELRIQETQYF; CDR3 DNA: TGTGCCATCAGTGAGTTGCGGATACAAGAGACCCAGTACTTC
clone size: -; J gene: TRBJ2-1; V gene: TRBV4-1; D gene: TRBD2; CDR3 protein: CASSQELLLAGGGEFF; CDR3 DNA: TGCGCCAGCAGCCAAGAGTTGTTACTAGCGGGAGGAGGGGAGTTCTTC
clone size: -; J gene: TRBJ2-1; V gene: TRBV7-8; D gene: TRBD2; CDR3 protein: CASSRPGGEQFF; CDR3 DNA: TGTGCCAGCAGCAGACCGGGGGGTGAGCAGTTCTTC
clone size: once; J gene: TRBJ2-3; V gene: TRBV7-9; D gene: TRBD2; CDR3 protein: CASSQKTSGASMDTQYF; CDR3 DNA: TGTGCCAGCAGCCAAAAGACTAGCGGGGCTAGTATGGATACGCAGTATTTT
clone size: -; J gene: TRBJ2-3; V gene: TRBV3-1/TRBV3-2; D gene: -; CDR3 protein: CASSQDNTDTQYF; CDR3 DNA: TGTGCCAGCAGCCAAGATAACACAGATACGCAGTATTTT